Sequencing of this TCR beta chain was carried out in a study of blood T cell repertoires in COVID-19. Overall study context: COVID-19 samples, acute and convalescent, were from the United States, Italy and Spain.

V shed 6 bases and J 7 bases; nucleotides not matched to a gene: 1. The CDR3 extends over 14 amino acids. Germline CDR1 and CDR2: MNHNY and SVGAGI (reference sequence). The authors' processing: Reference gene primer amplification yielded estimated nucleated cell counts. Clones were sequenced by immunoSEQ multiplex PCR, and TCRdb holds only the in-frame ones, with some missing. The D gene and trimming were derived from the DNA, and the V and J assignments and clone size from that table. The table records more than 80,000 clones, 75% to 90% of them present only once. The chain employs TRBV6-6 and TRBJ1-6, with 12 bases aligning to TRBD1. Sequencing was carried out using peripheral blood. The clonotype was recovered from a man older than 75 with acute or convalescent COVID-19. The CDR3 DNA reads TGTGCCAGCAGGGGACAGGGGGCGAATTCACCCCTCCACTTT. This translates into CASRGQGANSPLHF.